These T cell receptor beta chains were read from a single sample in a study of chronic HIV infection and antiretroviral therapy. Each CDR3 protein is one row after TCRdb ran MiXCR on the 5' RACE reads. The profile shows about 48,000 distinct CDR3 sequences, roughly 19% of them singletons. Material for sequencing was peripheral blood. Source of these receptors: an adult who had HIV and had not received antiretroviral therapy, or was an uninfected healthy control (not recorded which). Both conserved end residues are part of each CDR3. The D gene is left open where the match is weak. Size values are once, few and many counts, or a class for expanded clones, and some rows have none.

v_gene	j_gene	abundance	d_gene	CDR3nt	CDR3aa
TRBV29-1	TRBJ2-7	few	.	TGCAGCGCCCAGCCTAGTAGCTCCTACGAGCAGTACTTC	CSAQPSSSYEQYF
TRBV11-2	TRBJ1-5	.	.	TGTGCCAGCAGCTTAGATAGAGGGTTGAGCAATCAGCCCCAGCATTTT	CASSLDRGLSNQPQHF
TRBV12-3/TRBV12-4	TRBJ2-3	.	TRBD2	TGTGCCAGCAACCGTGGCGGGAGGGGTTTTAGCACAGATACGCAGTATTTT	CASNRGGRGFSTDTQYF
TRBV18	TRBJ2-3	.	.	TGTGCCAGCTCACGGGCCAGCACAGATACGCAGTATTTT	CASSRASTDTQYF
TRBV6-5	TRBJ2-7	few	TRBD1	TGTGCCAGCAGGTCACAGGGGGAAAAGCTGTATGAGCAGTACTTC	CASRSQGEKLYEQYF
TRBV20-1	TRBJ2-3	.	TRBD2	TGCAGTGCTAGGGGATTGGGACTAGCGGGAGGCGCAACTAGCACAGATACGCAGTATTTT	CSARGLGLAGGATSTDTQYF
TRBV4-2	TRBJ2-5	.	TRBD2	TGTGCCAGCAGCTCCCTAGCGGGAGAGGTGGAGACCCAGTACTTC	CASSSLAGEVETQYF
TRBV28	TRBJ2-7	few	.	TGTGCCAGCAGTAGGACCGCCGAGCAGTACTTC	CASSRTAEQYF
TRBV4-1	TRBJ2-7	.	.	TGCGCCAGCAGCCGAACTGCTCCCTACGAGCAGTACTTC	CASSRTAPYEQYF
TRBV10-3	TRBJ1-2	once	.	TGTGCCATCAGTGAGGGCTTCACAGGCCCCTATGGCTACACCTTC	CAISEGFTGPYGYTF
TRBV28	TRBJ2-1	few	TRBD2	TGTGCCAGCAGTCCGGGAGGGTACTCCTACAATGAGCAGTTCTTC	CASSPGGYSYNEQFF
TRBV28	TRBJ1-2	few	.	TGTGCCAGCAGTTTAACCTGGACCCAGCCTAACTATGGCTACACCTTC	CASSLTWTQPNYGYTF
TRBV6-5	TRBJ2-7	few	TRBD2	TGTGCCAGCAGTGCTGTGGGGGGGACCAACGAGCAGTACTTC	CASSAVGGTNEQYF
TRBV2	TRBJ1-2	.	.	TGTGCCAGCAGTGAAGCGAGAGGAGTCAACTATGGCTACACCTTC	CASSEARGVNYGYTF
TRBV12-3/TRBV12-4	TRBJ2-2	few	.	TGTGCCAGCAGTACAGCCCACACCGGGGAGCTGTTTTTT	CASSTAHTGELFF
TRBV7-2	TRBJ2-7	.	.	TGTGCCAGCAGCTTAGCGGCAGGTGCCTCCTACGAGCAGTACTTC	CASSLAAGASYEQYF
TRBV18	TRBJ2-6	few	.	TGTGCCAGCTCACCCGGTTGGACTGGGGCCAACGTCCTGACTTTC	CASSPGWTGANVLTF
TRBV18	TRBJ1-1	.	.	TGTGCCAGCTCACCCTCAACTGAAGCTTTCTTT	CASSPSTEAFF
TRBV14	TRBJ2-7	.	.	TGTGCCAGCAGCTTAAGAGGTACCGAGCAGTACTTC	CASSLRGTEQYF
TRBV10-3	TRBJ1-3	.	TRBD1	TGTGCCGTTTCCGGGACAGGCTCTGGAAACACCATATATTTT	CAVSGTGSGNTIYF
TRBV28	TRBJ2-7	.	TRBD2	TGTGCCAGCACGGTCTTCGGTAGCGGGAGGGCCAGGAGAGGGGAGCAGTACTTC	CASTVFGSGRARRGEQYF
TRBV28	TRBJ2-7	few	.	TGTGCCAGCAGTTTCGCGAGAAGGGGACCCCTAGATTACGAGCAGTACTTC	CASSFARRGPLDYEQYF
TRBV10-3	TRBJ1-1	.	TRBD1	TGTGCCATCAGTGGACGGACAGGGACTGAAGCTTTCTTT	CAISGRTGTEAFF
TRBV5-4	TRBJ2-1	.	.	TGTGCCAGCAGCTTGGGCGGGTCTCGGAGGGAGCAGTTCTTC	CASSLGGSRREQFF
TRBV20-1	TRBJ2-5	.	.	TGCAGTGCTAGAGATCTCAATAGACTGCGGAGGGAGACCCAGTACTTC	CSARDLNRLRRETQYF
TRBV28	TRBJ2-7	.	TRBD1	TGTGCCAGCAGTCGGGACAGGGAAGCCTACGAGCAGTACTTC	CASSRDREAYEQYF
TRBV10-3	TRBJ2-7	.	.	TGTGCCATCAGTGAGCAGGACTACGAGCAGTACTTC	CAISEQDYEQYF
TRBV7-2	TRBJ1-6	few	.	TGTGCCAGCAGCTTAGTGGCGGGCCCACCGGGGAATTCACCCCTCCACTTT	CASSLVAGPPGNSPLHF
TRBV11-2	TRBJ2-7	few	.	TGTGCCAGCAGCCCATTAAGGGACTTCTCCTACGAGCAGTACTTC	CASSPLRDFSYEQYF
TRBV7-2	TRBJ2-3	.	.	TGTGCCAGCGGAATCGGGACTCTCTACATCGATACGCAGTATTTT	CASGIGTLYIDTQYF
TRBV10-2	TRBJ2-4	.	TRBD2	TGCGCCAGCAGGACTAGCGGGAACAAAAACATTCAGTACTTC	CASRTSGNKNIQYF
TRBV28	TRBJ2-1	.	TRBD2	TGTGCCAGCAGTCCCGGGACTAGCGGCTCCTACAATGAGCAGTTCTTC	CASSPGTSGSYNEQFF
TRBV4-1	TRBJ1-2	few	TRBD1	TGCGCCAGCAGCCAAGATGATGGACAGGGCTATGGCTACACCTTC	CASSQDDGQGYGYTF
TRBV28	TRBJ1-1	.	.	TGTGCCAGCAGTGCAGTACCGGGACCTCCACTCACTGAAGCTTTCTTT	CASSAVPGPPLTEAFF
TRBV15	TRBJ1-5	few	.	TGTGCCACCAGCAAGGGACGGAATAGCAATCAGCCCCAGCATTTT	CATSKGRNSNQPQHF
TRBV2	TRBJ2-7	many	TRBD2	TGTGCCAGCAGTTTTGGACTAGTTCGGTACGAGCAGTACTTC	CASSFGLVRYEQYF
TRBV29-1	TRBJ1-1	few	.	TGCAGCGCTAAGAACAGTGAAGCTTTCTTT	CSAKNSEAFF
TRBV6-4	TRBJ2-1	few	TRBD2	TGTGCCAGCAGTCTATTAGCGGGAGGCCTTGGAGAGCAGTTCTTC	CASSLLAGGLGEQFF
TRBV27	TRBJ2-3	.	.	TGTGCCAGCAGTACCCTTGAGGGGAGGAGGACAGATACGCAGTATTTT	CASSTLEGRRTDTQYF
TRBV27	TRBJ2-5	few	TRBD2	TGTGCCAGCAGTACCCAGGGACTAGGTGAAGAGACCCAGTACTTC	CASSTQGLGEETQYF
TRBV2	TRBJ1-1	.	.	TGTGCCAGCAGAAGACCCGGACAGAACACTGAAGCTTTCTTT	CASRRPGQNTEAFF
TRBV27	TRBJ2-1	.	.	TGTGCCAGCAGTGAGTACAATGAGCAGTTCTTC	CASSEYNEQFF
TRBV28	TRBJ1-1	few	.	TGTGCCAGCAGTTTATGGGCAGGCCGGAACACTGAAGCTTTCTTT	CASSLWAGRNTEAFF
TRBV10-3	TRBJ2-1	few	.	TGTGCCATCAGTGACCGGGCGGACAATGAGCAGTTCTTC	CAISDRADNEQFF
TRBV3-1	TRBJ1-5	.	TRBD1	TGTGCCAGCAGCCCGGACAGGGGCTATCAGCCCCAGCATTTT	CASSPDRGYQPQHF
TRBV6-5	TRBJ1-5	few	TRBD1	TGTGCCAGCAGTTACGACAGGGGAAACAATCAGCCCCAGCATTTT	CASSYDRGNNQPQHF
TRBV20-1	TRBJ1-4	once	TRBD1	TGCAGTGCTGGGGACAGGGGGAGGGAAAAACTGTTTTTT	CSAGDRGREKLFF
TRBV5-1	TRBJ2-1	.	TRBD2	TGCGCCAGCACCCTCGCCGCGGGACTAGCTAATGAGCAGTTCTTC	CASTLAAGLANEQFF
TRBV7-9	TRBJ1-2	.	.	TGTGCCAGCAGCTTCATGTCAAACTATGGCTACACCTTC	CASSFMSNYGYTF
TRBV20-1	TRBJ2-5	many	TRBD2	TGCAGTGCTAGCGCCCACATCTTGGGACTAGCGGGACCCCAAGAGACCCAGTACTTC	CSASAHILGLAGPQETQYF
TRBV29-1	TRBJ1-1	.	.	TGCAGCGTTGAGAGAGGAGTGAACACTGAAGCTTTCTTT	CSVERGVNTEAFF
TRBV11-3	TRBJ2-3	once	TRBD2	TGTGCCAGCAGCTTTGGGACTAGCAGGACAGATACGCAGTATTTT	CASSFGTSRTDTQYF
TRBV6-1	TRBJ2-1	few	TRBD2	TGTGCCAGCAGTGCCACGCTTCTCCTAGCGGGAGAAGACAATGAGCAGTTCTTC	CASSATLLLAGEDNEQFF
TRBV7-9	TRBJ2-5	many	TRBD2	TGTGCCAGCAGCAGACTAGCGGGCCGCCAAGAGACCCAGTACTTC	CASSRLAGRQETQYF